This T cell receptor beta chain stems from a study of blood T cell repertoires in COVID-19. As for the study in general: Samples came from the United States, Italy and Spain, spanning acute and convalescent COVID-19.

This CDR3 region has 14 residues. V lost 1 base and J lost 9, with 13 bases in between. Germline V gene sequence: CDR1 SGHRS, CDR2 YFSETQ. Per the original data handling: Reference gene primer amplification gave nucleated cell count estimates. Some clones are missing from TCRdb's copy, which holds only in-frame ones; the method was immunoSEQ multiplex PCR. V, J and clone size derive from that table, while D and trimming were established from the DNA sequence. The table has roughly 190,000 clones, around four fifths seen once. The chain couples TRBV5-1 to TRBJ1-4, with D perhaps TRBD1 (6 bases). The sequence came from a human donor in a cohort sampled during active COVID-19. Sequencing was performed on peripheral blood. CDR3 amino acids: CASSLSSGQQKLFF. The CDR3 bases are TGCGCCAGCAGCTTGTCATCCGGACAGCAAAAACTGTTTTTT.